This T cell receptor beta chain emerged from a study of identical twins. The junction had 3 bases not matched to a gene; V was cut back by 5 bases and J by 0 bases. CDR3 size: 14 residues. From germline, CDR1 is SGHVS and CDR2 FNYEAQ. Study-wide points: Twin sharing of out-of-frame TCR alpha was underestimated by models in monozygotic pairs.

TCRdb passed the 5' RACE reads through MiXCR, listing each CDR3 protein once. The repertoire holds about 220,000 distinct CDR3 sequences, 7.5% seen once, with 5% to 6% in the top ten. For this clonotype: The antigen is not known.

These records were also assigned to another study, of yellow fever vaccine responses in identical twins.

The clonotype was recovered from a woman younger than 30 in good health. The chain uses TRBV7-6 and TRBJ1-1, with 7 positions matching TRBD1. The sequenced sample was CD8+ T cells sorted from blood. The CDR3 sequence: CASSAGQLNTEAFF. CDR3 DNA sequence: TGTGCCAGCAGCGCGGGACAGCTGAACACTGAAGCTTTCTTT. The full variable domain, in which reference TRBV7-6 and TRBJ1-1 provide the parts outside the CDR3, is GAGVSQSPRYKVTKRGQDVALRCDPISGHVSLYWYRQALGQGPEFLTYFNYEAQQDKSGLPNDRFSAERPEGSISTLTIQRTEQRDSAMYRCASSAGQLNTEAFFGQGTRLTVV.